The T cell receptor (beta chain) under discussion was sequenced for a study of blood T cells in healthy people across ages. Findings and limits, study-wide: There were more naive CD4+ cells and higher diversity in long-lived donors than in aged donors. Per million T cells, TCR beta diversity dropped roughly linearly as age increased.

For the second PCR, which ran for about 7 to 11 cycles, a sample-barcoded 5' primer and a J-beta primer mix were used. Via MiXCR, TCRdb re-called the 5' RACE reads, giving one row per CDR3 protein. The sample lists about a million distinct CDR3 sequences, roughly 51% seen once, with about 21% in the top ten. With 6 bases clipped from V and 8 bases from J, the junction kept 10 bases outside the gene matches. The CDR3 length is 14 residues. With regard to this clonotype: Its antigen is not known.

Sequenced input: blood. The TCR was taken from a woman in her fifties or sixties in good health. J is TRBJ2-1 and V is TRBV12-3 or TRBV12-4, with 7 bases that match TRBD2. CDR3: CASRSDGGRHEQFF. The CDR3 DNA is TGTGCCAGCAGGAGTGACGGCGGGAGACATGAGCAGTTCTTC.